Below, 29 T cell receptor beta chains from the same sample are listed, as sequenced in a study. From the 5' RACE reads, TCRdb called clonotypes with MiXCR, one entry per CDR3 protein. The repertoire consists of nearly 55,000 distinct CDR3 sequences, with approximately 25% occurring once and the leading ten covering approximately 3.3%. The sample taken for sequencing was tumor-infiltrating naive CD4+ T cells sorted from the breast tumor. Subset specified: naive CD4+ T cells, CD4+CD45RA+CD25-. Receptors originate from a female donor with breast cancer.

The count of this clonotype is one. This chain uses TRBV3-1 with TRBJ2-6; possible D gene TRBD1, 6 bases. The ends were cut back, 5 bases at V and 2 bases at J, with 13 bases in the middle. The CDR3 is 16 residues long. From germline, CDR1 is LGHDT and CDR2 YNNKEL (reference sequence). As DNA, the CDR3 is TGTGCCAGCAGCGCCACAGGGTTCGCTGGGGCCAACGTCCTGACTTTC. This gives the protein CASSATGFAGANVLTF.

The J gene is TRBJ2-5, the V gene TRBV20-1, with a possible D match to TRBD2 (7 bases). V was trimmed by 6 bases and J by 3 bases, leaving 26 bases between them. This CDR3 is built from 17 residues. Germline assignment: CDR1 DFQATT and CDR2 SNEGSKA (reference sequence). CDR3: CSAEGGAPPLREETQYF. CDR3 bases: TGCAGTGCCGAAGGGGGGGCGCCGCCGCTGCGGGAAGAGACCCAGTACTTC.

The chain uses TRBV5-1 and TRBJ2-3; TRBD2 agrees at 8 bases. Germline CDR1 is SGHRS and CDR2 is YFSETQ. This CDR3 region has 16 residues. The V and J ends lost 1 base and 5 bases, in that order; junction bases with no gene match: 9. In DNA form, the CDR3 reads TGCGCCAGCAGCTTGTCAAGCGGGAGAGGCTTAGATACGCAGTATTTT. It yields the protein CASSLSSGRGLDTQYF.

This clonotype was seen a handful of times. The chain is built from TRBV20-1 and TRBJ2-3; possible D gene TRBD2, 5 bases. Germline lookup yields CDR1 DFQATT and CDR2 SNEGSKA (reference sequence). Trimming took 4 bases from V and 2 from J, leaving 13 bases between them. The CDR3 consists of 14 residues. The CDR3 nucleotides are TGCAGTGCTACTGAGGGCCCCTACACAGATACGCAGTATTTT. Its protein product is CSATEGPYTDTQYF.

The V gene is TRBV7-9, the J gene TRBJ2-5, with D unclear. Per the germline V gene, CDR1 is SEHNR and CDR2 is FQNEAQ (reference sequence). CDR3 length: 13 residues. Trimming shortened V by 2 bases and J by 5 bases, and 9 bases separated the two germline ends. In DNA form, the CDR3 reads TGTGCCAGCAGCTTACGCGGACCGGAGACCCAGTACTTC. This codes for CASSLRGPETQYF.

As to this clonotype: A much larger clone lies one base from this, so it may be a read error. The chain combines TRBV5-1 with TRBJ2-7; no clear D gene. The CDR3 has 13 amino acids. Per the germline V gene, CDR1 is SGHRS and CDR2 is YFSETQ. DNA for the CDR3: TGCTCCAGCAGCTCGGACGGTACCTACGAGCAGTACTTC. This codes for CSSSSDGTYEQYF.

This clonotype has a handful of counts. The chain couples TRBV20-1 to TRBJ1-1; D gene ambiguous. Germline lookup yields CDR1 DFQATT and CDR2 SNEGSKA (reference sequence). V lost 6 bases and J lost 4, with 15 bases in between. The CDR3 has 13 amino acids. In DNA form, the CDR3 reads TGCAGTGCGAACCCGTCGGGGAGCACTGAAGCTTTCTTT. Translating gives CSANPSGSTEAFF.

This clonotype was counted only a few times. This chain links TRBV6-1 with TRBJ2-7; 8 bases are a match to TRBD1. CDR1 is MNHNS and CDR2 is SASEGT in the germline V gene. Trimming took 6 bases from V and 2 from J; bases not matched to a gene: 3. This CDR3 spans 13 amino acids. The CDR3 spells CASRAGQAYEQYF. The CDR3 DNA reads TGTGCCAGCAGGGCGGGACAGGCCTACGAGCAGTACTTC.

This clonotype has just a few counts. CDR3 coding DNA: TGCAGTGCTAGAGAGGCGAGAACTAGCACAGATACGCAGTATTTT. This gives the protein CSAREARTSTDTQYF. The chain recombines TRBV20-1 with TRBJ2-3; the D is unclear. Trimming stripped 0 bases from V and 0 bases from J, with 10 bases between. The V gene's germline CDR1 is DFQATT and CDR2 SNEGSKA (reference sequence). The CDR3 extends over 15 amino acids.

The rearrangement uses TRBV2 and TRBJ1-2; possible D gene TRBD1, 6 bases. V was shortened by 4 bases and J by 7 bases, with 10 bases between the two germline ends. Germline lookup yields CDR1 SNHLY and CDR2 FYNNEI. This CDR3 is 12 amino acids long. The CDR3 protein is CASSGYRVGYTF. CDR3 nucleotide sequence: TGTGCCAGCAGTGGATACAGGGTTGGCTACACCTTC.

The CDR3 coding sequence is TGTGCCAGCAGTTACCTGGACGCGAGGGAGCAGTTCTTC. Encoded protein: CASSYLDAREQFF. The chain carries TRBV6-2 or TRBV6-3 and TRBJ2-1, with unresolved D. CDR3 length: 13 residues. Germline CDR1 is MNHEY and CDR2 is SVGEGT. V shed 2 bases and J shed 10 bases, with 12 bases lying between them.

This rearrangement joins TRBV29-1 to TRBJ2-1; 9 positions agree with TRBD1. V lost 6 bases and J lost 6; bases outside the gene matches: 6. The CDR3 runs 13 residues. The germline CDR1 and CDR2 sequences are SQVTM and ANQGSEA. The CDR3 spells CSVWGQGGNEQFF. CDR3 bases: TGCAGCGTCTGGGGACAGGGTGGCAATGAGCAGTTCTTC.

The chain employs TRBV7-2 and TRBJ2-1; D gene unclear. This CDR3 spans 15 amino acids. The germline gives CDR1 SGHTA, CDR2 FQGNSA. V dropped 1 base and J dropped 4 bases, with 11 bases sitting between them. The CDR3 is CASSLGEMRYNEQFF. The CDR3 DNA sequence: TGTGCCAGCAGCTTAGGGGAAATGAGGTACAATGAGCAGTTCTTC. The whole variable domain, filled in from reference TRBV7-2 and TRBJ2-1, reads GAGVSQSPSNKVTEKGKDVELRCDPISGHTALYWYRQSLGQGLEFLIYFQGNSAPDKSGLPSDRFSAERTGGSVSTLTIQRTQQEDSAVYLCASSLGEMRYNEQFFGPGTRLTVL.

The chain joins TRBV5-5 to TRBJ2-5; TRBD1 might be the D (7 bases). Trimming took 6 bases from V and 3 from J, leaving 33 bases between them. The CDR3 loop spans 20 amino acids. Germline V gives CDR1 SGHKS, CDR2 YYEKEE (reference sequence). CDR3 sequence (DNA): TGTGCCAGCACCCTGACCCACCGACAGGGCCGGTACCGGGGGAAAGAGACCCAGTACTTC. Translating gives CASTLTHRQGRYRGKETQYF. Filled out from reference TRBV5-5 and TRBJ2-5, the complete variable domain reads DAGVTQSPTHLIKTRGQQVTLRCSPISGHKSVSWYQQVLGQGPQFIFQYYEKEERGRGNFPDRFSARQFPNYSSELNVNALLLGDSALYLCASTLTHRQGRYRGKETQYFGPGTRLLVL.

This clonotype was observed a handful of times. The chain employs TRBV5-5 and TRBJ2-5; D could derive from TRBD1 or TRBD2 (5 bases each). This CDR3 is built from 14 residues. Germline V lookup: CDR1 SGHKS, CDR2 YYEKEE (reference sequence). V was clipped by 4 bases and J by 3 bases, with 13 bases between them. The CDR3 sequence: CASSQRDVKETQYF. The DNA of the CDR3 is TGTGCCAGCAGCCAACGGGACGTTAAAGAGACCCAGTACTTC.

Regarding this clonotype: A much bigger clone sits one base away, suggesting this may be a read error. This sequence joins TRBV5-1 and TRBJ2-6; TRBD1 might be the D (6 bases). This CDR3 spans 18 amino acids. Germline V gene sequence: CDR1 SGHRS, CDR2 YFSETQ. CDR3 residues: CPSSLSGTQVSGANVLTF. CDR3 DNA: TGCCCCAGCAGCTTGTCCGGGACACAGGTCTCTGGGGCCAACGTCCTGACTTTC. The entire variable domain, with the rest obtained from reference TRBV5-1 and TRBJ2-6, is as follows: KAGVTQTPRYLIKTRGQQVTLSCSPISGHRSVSWYQQTPGQGLQFLFEYFSETQRNKGNFPGRFSGRQFSNSRSEMNVSTLELGDSALYLCPSSLSGTQVSGANVLTFGAGSRLTVL.

V gene TRBV6-6 combines with J gene TRBJ2-7; the match to TRBD1 covers 7 bases. CDR1 is MNHNY, CDR2 SVGAGI, per germline (reference sequence). With 6 bases clipped from V and 1 base from J, the junction kept 9 bases outside the gene matches. The CDR3 spans 15 residues. This CDR3 is CASRVGQVGSYEQYF. Written as DNA, the CDR3 is TGTGCCAGCAGGGTCGGACAGGTAGGATCCTACGAGCAGTACTTC.

The CDR3, as DNA: TGTGCCAGCAGTCTGGCAGCTAGCAATCAGCCCCAGCATTTT. Protein product: CASSLAASNQPQHF. The chain combines TRBV2 with TRBJ1-5; no reliable D call. The germline V gene has CDR1 SNHLY and CDR2 FYNNEI. The V end lost 5 bases, the J end lost 0 bases, and 8 bases lay between the germline ends. This CDR3 contains 14 residues.

This clonotype was observed a handful of times. This chain uses TRBV28 with TRBJ1-2; D unclear. CDR3 length: 10 residues. V was pared by 4 bases and J by 6 bases, with 3 bases between. Germline V gene sequence: CDR1 MDHEN, CDR2 SYDVKM. CDR3 amino acids: CASSSNGYTF. The CDR3 DNA follows: TGTGCCAGCAGTTCGAATGGCTACACCTTC.

This clonotype showed up many times. The chain has TRBV7-2 and TRBJ2-2, with unresolved D. The CDR3 spans 13 residues. V was shortened by 7 bases and J by 7 bases, with 13 bases between the two germline ends. The germline gives CDR1 SGHTA, CDR2 FQGNSA. The CDR3 DNA reads TGTGCCAGCAAAGCTTACCTCGACGGGGAGCTGTTTTTT. Translation: CASKAYLDGELFF.

In its sample, this clonotype was seen a few times. The rearrangement uses TRBV20-1 and TRBJ1-1; D is ambiguous. Germline CDR1 reads DFQATT; CDR2 reads SNEGSKA (reference sequence). There are 15 residues in the CDR3. Between the trimmed V and J ends, which lost 4 bases and 6 bases, there was a span of 21 bases. CDR3 sequence: CSAKPLMAGSSEAFF. The DNA of the CDR3 is TGCAGTGCTAAACCTTTAATGGCAGGTAGTTCTGAAGCTTTCTTT.

The rearrangement links TRBV20-1 to TRBJ2-2; TRBD1 is a possible D gene (5 bases). V lost 4 bases and J lost 2, with 8 bases in between. This CDR3 has 13 residues. CDR1 and CDR2 from the germline V gene are DFQATT and SNEGSKA (reference sequence). CDR3 nucleotides: TGCAGTGCTACCAGGGTTAACACCGGGGAGCTGTTTTTT. The encoded protein is CSATRVNTGELFF.

There are many counts of this clonotype. V is TRBV12-5 and J is TRBJ2-1, with 7 bases lining up with TRBD2. The ends lost 4 bases at V and 6 bases at J; junction bases unmatched: 6. Germline V gene sequence: CDR1 LGHNT, CDR2 FRNRAP. This CDR3 contains 14 residues. The CDR3 protein is CASGSREPPNEQFF. Here the CDR3 DNA reads TGTGCTAGTGGTTCGCGGGAGCCTCCCAATGAGCAGTTCTTC.

In its sample, this clonotype was seen a few times. The chain uses TRBV5-1 and TRBJ2-3; a weak D match, TRBD1 (5 bases). This CDR3 is 13 amino acids long. Germline V CDR1 and CDR2: SGHRS, YFSETQ. Trimming took 5 bases from V and 0 from J, leaving 7 bases between them. The CDR3 loop reads CASRRGSTDTQYF. The CDR3, as DNA: TGCGCCAGCAGAAGGGGTAGCACAGATACGCAGTATTTT.

The rearrangement uses TRBV5-1 and TRBJ1-2; D is possibly TRBD1 (6 bases). The CDR3 spans 13 residues. V was shortened by 4 bases and J by 2 bases, with 9 bases between the two germline ends. CDR1 is SGHRS, CDR2 YFSETQ, per germline. CDR3 sequence: CASSGGQNYGYTF. The CDR3, as DNA: TGCGCCAGCAGCGGGGGGCAAAACTATGGCTACACCTTC.

This sequence joins TRBV20-1 and TRBJ2-1; 8 nucleotides line up with TRBD1. The CDR3 runs to 15 residues. V trimming: 4 bases; J trimming: 6 bases; junction bases outside the gene matches: 11. CDR1 and CDR2 (germline): DFQATT, SNEGSKA (reference sequence). The CDR3 region is CSATPGTGGSNEQFF. The DNA for the CDR3 is TGCAGTGCTACACCCGGGACAGGAGGTAGCAATGAGCAGTTCTTC.

This clonotype was counted many times. The V and J genes are TRBV27 and TRBJ2-7; unclear D gene. V lost 4 bases and J lost 6, with 22 bases in between. The CDR3 runs 16 residues. The germline CDR1 and CDR2 sequences are MNHEY and SMNVEV (reference sequence). CDR3 DNA: TGTGCCAGCAGTTCCGTACTGACTCCTGGATTCTTCGAGCAGTACTTC. It codes for CASSSVLTPGFFEQYF.

The chain employs TRBV6-6 and TRBJ1-1; no firm D call. The length of the CDR3 is 12 residues. V lost 3 bases and J 3 bases, leaving 5 bases between the germline ends. CDR1 and CDR2 from the germline V gene are MNHNY and SVGAGI (reference sequence). This chain's CDR3 is CASSYMDTEAFF. The CDR3 DNA reads TGTGCCAGCAGTTATATGGACACTGAAGCTTTCTTT.

The V call is TRBV12-3 or TRBV12-4, the J call TRBJ1-1, with 9 bases aligning to TRBD1. Unmatched junction bases numbered 6, after V lost 6 bases and J lost 4 bases. There are 14 residues in the CDR3. The CDR3 is CASREGTGSTEAFF. The DNA of the CDR3 is TGTGCCAGCAGGGAAGGGACAGGGTCCACTGAAGCTTTCTTT.